Detailed here is one T cell receptor beta chain. This sample is drawn from a study of cytomegalovirus exposure and HLA in healthy donors. The PCR contained 60 Vbeta and 13 Jbeta primers. Here immunoSEQ multiplex PCR was the method, and the copy in TCRdb shows in-frame clones only, minus some. Among 150,000 or so clones listed, approximately 82% were seen once. The CDR3 runs 12 residues. The V gene lost 8 bases and the J gene lost 0 bases, with 5 bases spanning the gap. Germline lookup yields CDR1 MNHNY and CDR2 SVGAGI (reference sequence). The sample was PBMCs. The rearrangement uses TRBV6-6 and TRBJ1-3; D not resolved. This TCR derives from a man younger than 30 in good health and CMV-seropositive. This CDR3 reads CASVLSGNTIYF. CDR3 DNA sequence: TGTGCCAGCGTACTCTCTGGAAACACCATATATTTT.